These T cell receptor beta chains were read from a single sample in a study of OX40 agonist ivuxolimab in advanced cancers. The assay was immunoSEQ multiplex PCR, and TCRdb's table has in-frame clones only and misses some. The sample carries about 50,000 clones, approximately 92% recorded once. Sample: CD4+ or CD8+ T cells sorted from blood, taken in a trial of the OX40 agonist ivuxolimab. The receptors were sampled from an adult with an advanced solid tumor such as melanoma, head and neck, liver or kidney cancer. Both conserved end residues are part of each CDR3. The D gene is left open where the match is weak. Clone size is shown for a subset of rows, as once, few, many or a class of expanded clone.

v_gene	j_gene	abundance	d_gene	CDR3aa	CDR3nt
TRBV4-2	TRBJ2-2	.	.	CASSQEWGHFLNTGELFF	TGTGCCAGCAGCCAAGAGTGGGGACACTTTCTTAACACCGGGGAGCTGTTTTTT
TRBV5-6	TRBJ2-1	.	TRBD1	CASSVPGQAYNEQFF	TGTGCCAGCAGCGTCCCGGGACAGGCGTACAATGAGCAGTTCTTC
TRBV9	TRBJ2-1	.	TRBD2	CASSVVAGGPYNEQFF	TGTGCCAGCAGCGTAGTGGCGGGAGGCCCCTACAATGAGCAGTTCTTC
TRBV29-1	TRBJ2-3	.	.	CSVELRVADTQYF	TGCAGCGTTGAACTAAGGGTTGCAGATACGCAGTATTTT
TRBV10-3	TRBJ1-5	.	.	CAISDGYSNQPQHF	TGTGCCATCAGTGACGGGTATAGCAATCAGCCCCAGCATTTT
TRBV2	TRBJ1-6	.	.	CASGDRPSTLYNSPLHF	TGTGCCAGCGGAGACAGGCCGTCCACCTTATATAATTCACCCCTCCACTTT
TRBV5-4	TRBJ2-7	.	.	CASSGMTGPAGEQYF	TGTGCCAGCAGCGGCATGACAGGTCCCGCGGGGGAGCAGTACTTC
TRBV4-1	TRBJ2-7	.	.	CASSQGETPNYEQYF	TGCGCCAGCAGCCAAGGAGAGACACCAAACTACGAGCAGTACTTC
TRBV5-4	TRBJ2-4	once	TRBD2	CASSLAGLAGSRNIQYF	TGTGCCAGCAGCTTGGCCGGGCTAGCGGGATCAAGGAACATTCAGTACTTC
TRBV27	TRBJ1-1	.	.	CASKAGTVNTEAFF	TGTGCCAGCAAGGCCGGGACGGTCAACACTGAAGCTTTCTTT
TRBV21-1	TRBJ2-1	.	.	CASSNSGSSVTEQFF	TGTGCCAGCAGCAATTCCGGGAGTTCCGTCACTGAGCAGTTCTTC
TRBV5-6	TRBJ2-3	.	.	CASSLGEVGQYF	TGTGCCAGCAGCTTGGGCGAAGTAGGGCAGTATTTT
TRBV6-4	TRBJ1-1	.	.	CAGGLNTEAFF	TGTGCCGGGGGTCTGAACACTGAAGCTTTCTTT
TRBV4-3	TRBJ2-1	once	TRBD2	CASSQDGLADLSSYNEQFF	TGCGCCAGCAGCCAAGATGGACTAGCGGATTTAAGCTCCTACAATGAGCAGTTCTTC
TRBV5-1	TRBJ2-1	.	TRBD1	CASSDTGVGQFF	TGCGCCAGCAGTGACACAGGGGTTGGTCAGTTCTTC
TRBV15	TRBJ2-7	few	TRBD1	CATSKDRGGEQYF	TGTGCCACCAGCAAAGACAGGGGGGGCGAGCAGTACTTC
TRBV6-5	TRBJ2-1	once	TRBD2	CASSYQALAGEDEQFF	TGTGCCAGCAGTTACCAGGCCCTAGCGGGAGAGGATGAGCAGTTCTTC
TRBV2	TRBJ1-4	.	.	CASTKQVKLFF	TGTGCCAGTACTAAACAGGTTAAACTGTTTTTT
TRBV15	TRBJ2-3	.	.	CATSRGSTDTQYF	TGTGCCACCAGCAGAGGAAGTACAGATACGCAGTATTTT
TRBV9	TRBJ2-3	.	.	CASSGGMADTQYF	TGTGCCAGCAGCGGGGGGATGGCAGATACGCAGTATTTT
TRBV27	TRBJ2-3	.	TRBD2	CASSFLAKSGTSGRGTDTQYF	TGTGCCAGCAGTTTCCTCGCGAAATCCGGGACTAGCGGGAGGGGGACAGATACGCAGTATTTT
TRBV6-5	TRBJ2-2	.	.	CASSYRRGGELFF	TGTGCCAGCAGTTACCGGAGGGGCGGGGAGCTGTTTTTT
TRBV28	TRBJ1-1	once	TRBD1	CASSLTGVRSEAFF	TGTGCCAGCAGTCTGACAGGGGTCCGCTCTGAAGCTTTCTTT
TRBV7-8	TRBJ2-7	.	TRBD1	CASSLPGTASYEQYF	TGTGCCAGCAGCTTACCTGGGACAGCATCCTACGAGCAGTACTTC
TRBV19	TRBJ2-2	.	TRBD2	CASSILKLAGGPVATGELFF	TGTGCCAGTAGTATCCTGAAACTAGCGGGAGGGCCTGTTGCCACCGGGGAGCTGTTTTTT
TRBV9	TRBJ1-2	.	TRBD1	CASRGQDYGYTF	TGTGCCAGCAGGGGACAGGACTATGGCTACACCTTC
TRBV7-9	TRBJ2-7	.	TRBD1	CASSWPGQGFEVGLYEQYF	TGTGCCAGCAGCTGGCCGGGACAGGGATTTGAGGTGGGCCTCTACGAGCAGTACTTC
TRBV7-9	TRBJ2-1	.	.	CASSSPRGNEQFF	TGTGCCAGCAGCTCGCCCCGGGGCAATGAGCAGTTCTTC
TRBV9	TRBJ2-3	.	.	CASSVGGGRSTDTQYF	TGTGCCAGCAGCGTAGGGGGTGGAAGGAGCACAGATACGCAGTATTTT
TRBV7-9	TRBJ1-2	.	TRBD1	CASSPGTDGYGYTF	TGTGCCAGCAGCCCAGGGACAGATGGCTATGGCTACACCTTC
TRBV7-9	TRBJ2-7	few	.	CASSAAGYEQYF	TGTGCCAGCAGCGCCGCAGGCTACGAGCAGTACTTC
TRBV5-6	TRBJ2-7	.	TRBD1	CASSLGQGREQYF	TGTGCCAGCAGCTTGGGACAGGGGAGGGAGCAGTACTTC
TRBV29-1	TRBJ2-7	once	.	CSVETGSGSYEQYF	TGCAGCGTGGAGACGGGCTCGGGGTCCTACGAGCAGTACTTC
TRBV19	TRBJ2-7	.	.	CASSMAGLREQYF	TGTGCCAGTAGTATGGCCGGATTGAGAGAGCAGTACTTC
TRBV19	TRBJ2-7	.	TRBD1	CASSPWGQGWSEQYF	TGTGCCAGTAGTCCTTGGGGACAGGGTTGGTCCGAGCAGTACTTC
TRBV27	TRBJ2-6	once	.	CASSSRGSTNVLTF	TGTGCCAGCAGTTCCAGGGGCTCGACCAACGTCCTGACTTTC
TRBV7-6	TRBJ2-7	once	TRBD1	CASSPGTGGDYEQYF	TGTGCCAGCAGCCCAGGGACAGGGGGTGACTACGAGCAGTACTTC
TRBV28	TRBJ2-7	.	.	CASKQGEQYF	TGTGCCAGCAAACAAGGCGAGCAGTACTTC
TRBV4-3	TRBJ2-7	.	.	CASSQDYRGGYEQYF	TGCGCCAGCAGCCAAGATTACCGAGGGGGCTACGAGCAGTACTTC
TRBV7-3	TRBJ2-1	.	TRBD2	CASSRGTSGYNEQFF	TGTGCCAGCAGCCGGGGGACTAGCGGTTACAATGAGCAGTTCTTC
TRBV4-3	TRBJ2-2	.	.	CASSQDRGGELFF	TGCGCCAGCAGCCAAGACCGGGGGGGGGAGCTGTTTTTT
TRBV28	TRBJ2-2	.	.	CASSFGKGEGTGELFF	TGTGCCAGCAGTTTCGGCAAGGGAGAGGGTACCGGGGAGCTGTTTTTT
TRBV27	TRBJ1-1	.	TRBD1	CASSSWTGHPSTEAFF	TGTGCCAGCAGTTCATGGACAGGGCATCCCTCCACTGAAGCTTTCTTT